Presented here are 15 T cell receptor beta chains from one specimen sequenced in a study of T cell responses to AZD1222 COVID-19 vaccine. Produced via immunoSEQ multiplex PCR; TCRdb's table is partial and in-frame only. The sample comprises about 97,000 clones, approximately 90% of which are singletons, and roughly 2.8% rests with the top ten. Sequencing was performed on peripheral blood, taken on day 0 of AZD1222 vaccination. The receptors here all came from an adult in good health.

This clone was counted a few times. The chain carries TRBV5-1 and TRBJ1-1; 12 bases match TRBD1. The J segment lost 7 bases and the V segment lost 4 bases, leaving 8 bases of the junction unmatched. The CDR3 has 15 amino acids. CDR1 is SGHRS and CDR2 is YFSETQ in the germline V gene. The CDR3 here is CASSRGRDRGLEAFF. CDR3 nucleotide sequence: TGCGCCAGCAGCCGGGGGCGGGACAGGGGGCTTGAAGCTTTCTTT.

This rearrangement joins TRBV6-4 to TRBJ2-1; TRBD1 might be the D (6 bases). The CDR3 totals 15 residues. The V and J ends lost 3 bases and 2 bases respectively, with 11 bases between them. The germline V gene encodes CDR1 MRHNA and CDR2 SNTAGT. This chain's CDR3 is CASSEQGNPYNEQFF. Here the CDR3 DNA reads TGTGCCAGCAGTGAGCAGGGGAATCCCTACAATGAGCAGTTCTTC.

The V gene is TRBV5-6, the J gene TRBJ1-5; D might be TRBD1 (5 bases). Trimming removed 4 bases from V and 1 base from J, with 15 bases in between. CDR1 is SGHDT and CDR2 is YYEEEE in the germline V gene. The CDR3 consists of 16 residues. The CDR3 loop is CASSPNGAGSNQPQHF. CDR3 coding DNA: TGTGCCAGCAGCCCGAACGGGGCAGGAAGCAATCAGCCCCAGCATTTT.

The chain uses TRBV5-4 and TRBJ1-6; D is undetermined. Trimming shortened V by 0 bases and J by 2 bases, and 6 bases separated the two germline ends. CDR1 SGHNT and CDR2 YYREEE come from the germline V gene (reference sequence). The CDR3 runs to 15 residues. CDR3 protein: CASSLDGPYNSPLHF. In DNA form, the CDR3 reads TGTGCCAGCAGCTTGGACGGTCCCTATAATTCACCCCTCCACTTT.

The chain recombines TRBV7-2 with TRBJ1-1, with 7 positions matching TRBD1. Germline assignment: CDR1 SGHTA and CDR2 FQGNSA. With V trimmed by 3 bases and J by 0 bases, 7 bases remained unmatched. This CDR3 has 16 residues. CDR3 bases: TGTGCCAGCAGCTTTGGGGGACAGAGTTTGAACACTGAAGCTTTCTTT. This gives the protein CASSFGGQSLNTEAFF.

This chain links TRBV6-2 or TRBV6-3 with TRBJ1-5; D not certain. The V gene's germline CDR1 is MNHEY and CDR2 SVGEGT. V was clipped by 6 bases and J by 3 bases, with 15 bases between them. The CDR3 consists of 15 residues. In DNA, the CDR3 is TGTGCCAGCAGCAAGCCTCCAAGGAACAATCAGCCCCAGCATTTT. Protein: CASSKPPRNNQPQHF.

The chain combines TRBV10-2 with TRBJ1-5; 7 bases fit TRBD1. Per germline, CDR1 WSHSY and CDR2 SAAADI. The CDR3 runs 13 residues. The V segment lost 7 bases and the J segment 7 bases; nucleotides outside the gene matches: 7. In DNA, the CDR3 is TGCGCCAGCACTTCGACAGGGCACCAGCCCCAGCATTTT. It codes for CASTSTGHQPQHF.

V is TRBV7-2 and J is TRBJ1-2, with a possible D match to TRBD1 (5 bases). CDR1 and CDR2 (germline): SGHTA, FQGNSA. Trimming left V 5 bases short and J 4 bases short, with 11 bases between. This CDR3 contains 13 residues. In DNA form, the CDR3 reads TGTGCCAGCAGCAAGGACACGCTCTATGGCTACACCTTC. This translates into CASSKDTLYGYTF.

The chain employs TRBV5-1 and TRBJ1-1; D is uncertain. Trimming cost V 0 bases and J 1 base, with 13 bases left between them. CDR1 and CDR2 (germline): SGHRS, YFSETQ. This CDR3 is 16 amino acids long. The CDR3, as DNA: TGCGCCAGCAGCTTGGCGAGTGAGACGGGGAACACTGAAGCTTTCTTT. It encodes CASSLASETGNTEAFF.

The rearrangement links TRBV9 to TRBJ1-1; D uncertain. This CDR3 has 13 residues. Germline V gives CDR1 SGDLS, CDR2 YYNGEE. With 0 bases removed from V and 3 bases from J, the gap between germline ends came to 6 bases. The CDR3 reads CASSVGPDTEAFF. Written as DNA, the CDR3 is TGTGCCAGCAGCGTAGGGCCAGACACTGAAGCTTTCTTT.

The CDR3 here is CASSAGGESNQPQHF. The CDR3 coding sequence is TGTGCCAGCAGTGCAGGGGGCGAAAGCAATCAGCCCCAGCATTTT. J is TRBJ1-5 and V is TRBV2, with 8 bases lining up with TRBD1. In germline, CDR1 is SNHLY, CDR2 FYNNEI. The CDR3 loop spans 15 amino acids. V was clipped by 4 bases and J by 1 base; unmatched bases: 3.

The V call is TRBV7-8, the J call TRBJ2-1; D uncertain. V was shortened by 5 bases and J by 8 bases, with 7 bases between the two germline ends. The CDR3 is 11 residues long. CDR1 SGHVS and CDR2 FQNEAQ come from the germline V gene. This CDR3 reads CASSPRHEQFF. As DNA, the CDR3 is TGTGCCAGCAGCCCCCGTCATGAGCAGTTCTTC.

The chain employs TRBV30 and TRBJ1-3; weak D call: TRBD1 (6 bases). The germline gives CDR1 GTSNPN, CDR2 SVGIG (reference sequence). Trimming stripped 0 bases from V and 0 bases from J, with 12 bases between. The CDR3 loop spans 16 amino acids. CDR3 residues: CAWSVGGQHSGNTIYF. The CDR3 bases are TGTGCCTGGAGTGTTGGAGGACAGCACTCTGGAAACACCATATATTTT.

Written as DNA, the CDR3 is TGTGCCAGTAGTATTCTTCCCACAGACAGCAATCAGCCCCAGCATTTT. Translated, it gives CASSILPTDSNQPQHF. V is TRBV19 and J is TRBJ1-5; no clear D gene. Germline loops: CDR1 LNHDA, CDR2 SQIVND (reference sequence). V shed 3 bases and J shed 1 base, with 13 bases lying between them. This CDR3 has 16 amino acids.

The chain employs TRBV19 and TRBJ2-7, with TRBD1 matching over 9 bases. Looked up from germline, CDR1 is LNHDA and CDR2 is SQIVND (reference sequence). J lost 6 bases, V lost 7 bases, and 10 bases had no gene match. This CDR3 comprises 14 residues. This CDR3 reads CASKVGTGIGEQYF. As DNA, the CDR3 is TGTGCCAGTAAGGTTGGGACAGGGATAGGCGAGCAGTACTTC.